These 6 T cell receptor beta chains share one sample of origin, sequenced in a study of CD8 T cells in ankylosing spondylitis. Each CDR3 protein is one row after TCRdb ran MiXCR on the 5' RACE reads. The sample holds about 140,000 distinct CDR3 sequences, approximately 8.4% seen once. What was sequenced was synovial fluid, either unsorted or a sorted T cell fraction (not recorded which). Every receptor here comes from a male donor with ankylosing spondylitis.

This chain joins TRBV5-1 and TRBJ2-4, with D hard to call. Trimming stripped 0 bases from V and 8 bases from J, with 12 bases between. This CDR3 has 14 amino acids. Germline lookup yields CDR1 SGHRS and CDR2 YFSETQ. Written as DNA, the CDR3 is TGCGCCAGCAGCTTGGGAAGAGGTGAGGACATTCAGTACTTC. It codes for CASSLGRGEDIQYF.

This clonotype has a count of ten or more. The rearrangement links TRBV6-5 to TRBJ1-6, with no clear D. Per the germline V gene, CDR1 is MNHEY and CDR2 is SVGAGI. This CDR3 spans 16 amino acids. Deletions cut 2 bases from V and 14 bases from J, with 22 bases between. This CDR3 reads CASSYIKGSFVVALHF. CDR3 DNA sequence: TGTGCCAGCAGTTACATCAAAGGATCCTTCGTGGTGGCCCTCCACTTT.

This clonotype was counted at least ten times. Here the CDR3 reads CASSDIRGGEAFF. Written as DNA, the CDR3 is TGTGCCAGCAGTGATATAAGGGGGGGTGAAGCTTTCTTT. This chain uses TRBV7-8 with TRBJ1-1; TRBD1 might be the D (6 bases). The CDR3 totals 13 residues. CDR1 is SGHVS and CDR2 is FQNEAQ in the germline V gene. Trimming took 6 bases from V and 7 from J, leaving 15 bases between them.

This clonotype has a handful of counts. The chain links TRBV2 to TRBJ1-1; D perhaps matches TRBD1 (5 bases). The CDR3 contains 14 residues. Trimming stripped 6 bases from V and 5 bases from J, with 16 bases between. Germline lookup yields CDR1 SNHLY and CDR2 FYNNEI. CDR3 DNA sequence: TGTGCCAGCAGCCCCTCCAGGGTAGTGACTGAAGCTTTCTTT. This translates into CASSPSRVVTEAFF.

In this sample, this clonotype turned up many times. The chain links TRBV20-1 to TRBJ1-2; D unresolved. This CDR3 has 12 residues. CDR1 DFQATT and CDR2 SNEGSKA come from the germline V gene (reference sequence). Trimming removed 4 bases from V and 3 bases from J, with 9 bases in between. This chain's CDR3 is CSAKDLYYGYTF. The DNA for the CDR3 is TGCAGTGCTAAGGACCTTTACTATGGCTACACCTTC.

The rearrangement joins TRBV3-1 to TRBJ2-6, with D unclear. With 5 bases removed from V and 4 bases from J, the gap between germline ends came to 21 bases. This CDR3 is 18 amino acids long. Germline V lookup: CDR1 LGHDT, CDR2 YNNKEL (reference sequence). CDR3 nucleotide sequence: TGTGCCAGCAGCAAGTTGGGCAGTTGGGGATCCGGGGCCAACGTCCTGACTTTC. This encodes CASSKLGSWGSGANVLTF.